These T cell receptor beta chains were read from a single sample in a study of T cells in Graves' hyperthyroidism and ophthalmopathy. TCRdb re-derived calls from the multiplex PCR reads in MiXCR, one entry per CDR3 protein. The data hold 640,000 or so distinct CDR3 sequences, with 13% to 15% observed a single time. The sequencing input was blood. These receptors all stem from a woman younger than 30 with Graves' ophthalmopathy. The CDR3 runs from the conserved cysteine through the conserved F or W.

TRBJ2-3,TRBV29-1,CSVEGPWADTQYF
TRBJ2-4,TRBV5-1,CASSYTGVQNIQYF
TRBJ1-1,TRBV18,CASSPYDRGGFPEAFF
TRBJ2-6,TRBV10-3,CAIRMGTGQTSSGANVLTF
TRBJ1-5,TRBV15,CATSSPGTKGYGQPQHF
TRBJ2-1,TRBV6-1,CASTWGRENNEQFF
TRBJ2-7,TRBV10-3,CAISGTSGKGNYEQYF
TRBJ1-4,TRBV27,CASRRGTGDHYEKLFF
TRBJ1-1,TRBV7-9,CASSGDGSEAFF
TRBJ2-2,TRBV6-1,CASSRQGPNTGELFF
TRBJ2-2,TRBV12-3/TRBV12-4,CASRKGAGGELFF
TRBJ2-3,TRBV20-1,CSAIRGAVPSTDTQYF
TRBJ2-5,TRBV5-4,CASTLELLRETQYF
TRBJ2-1,TRBV2,CASSWGGGAREQFF
TRBJ2-7,TRBV4-2,CASSQETSVGGASYEQYF
TRBJ1-2,TRBV7-9,CASSLPGQGDYGYTF
TRBJ2-1,TRBV4-1,CASSQWWVKRGSYNEQFF
TRBJ2-3,TRBV6-1,CASSEQQPPDTQYF
TRBJ2-7,TRBV6-1,CASSQGQGVWWYEQYF
TRBJ2-3,TRBV7-7,CASSQGLEGGDTQYF
TRBJ1-1,TRBV5-4,CASASGWSNTEAFF
TRBJ2-5,TRBV4-1,CASSHLLKTPDRGGETQYF
TRBJ1-2,TRBV12-5,CASGGTGIYGYTF
TRBJ2-7,TRBV7-3,CASSLAGSDEQYF
TRBJ2-3,TRBV6-2/TRBV6-3,CASSFLPVGDTQYF
TRBJ1-5,TRBV28,CASSLVGTRRGQPQHF
TRBJ1-2,TRBV6-2/TRBV6-3,CASSSPTGGESLHGYTF
TRBJ2-2,TRBV7-9,CASILPSGVTGELFF
TRBJ2-7,TRBV7-9,CASSQPGLARSYEQYF
TRBJ2-7,TRBV13,CASSPARLAGGPYEQYF
TRBJ2-1,TRBV2,CASTGAAQGTGQGNEQFF
TRBJ2-7,TRBV2,CASSNLAGGYEQYF
TRBJ2-1,TRBV14,CASSQDASIDEQFF
TRBJ2-6,TRBV30,CAWSVDGAGANVLTF
TRBJ2-3,TRBV7-2,CASSLGTPTDTQYF
TRBJ1-2,TRBV3-1,CASSPTVEARYGYTF
TRBJ1-5,TRBV2,CASTQRDLSNQPQHF
TRBJ2-5,TRBV20-1,CSALSTGGQQTQYF
TRBJ2-7,TRBV3-1,CASSQSAASYEQYF
TRBJ2-7,TRBV30,CAWDTGTYGQYF
TRBJ2-4,TRBV28,CASQGGAKNIQYF
TRBJ1-1,TRBV19,CASSMAEYEAFF
TRBJ2-2,TRBV6-2/TRBV6-3,CASRTGAGGPGGELFF
TRBJ2-3,TRBV20-1,CSATGGRSLTDTQYF
TRBJ2-7,TRBV20-1,CSASDRLSYEQYF
TRBJ2-1,TRBV19,CASSIGYLSNNEQFF
TRBJ2-7,TRBV29-1,CSVESRGEQYF
TRBJ2-7,TRBV14,CASSHDRAGGQYF
TRBJ1-5,TRBV4-1,CASSHRTGLKERAQHF
TRBJ2-1,TRBV3-1,CASSSLAVSSYNEQFF
TRBJ2-7,TRBV15,CATSREGLGPPYEQYF
TRBJ1-3,TRBV12-3/TRBV12-4,CASSFSSRGAGNTIYF
TRBJ1-2,TRBV24-1,CATSGRGGSYGYTF